The TCR beta chain described here comes from a study of T cells in Graves' hyperthyroidism and ophthalmopathy. RNA transcripts provided the source from which TCR beta CDR3 regions were amplified. First-round RT-PCR targeting the TCR CDR3 was performed with the HTBI primer set. TCRdb recomputed calls from the multiplex PCR reads with MiXCR, one row per CDR3 protein. The sample has about 400,000 distinct CDR3 sequences, about a sixth seen once. Study results and caveats: Stable hyperthyroidism and ophthalmopathy were separated using 13 V-J signatures.

This clonotype was recorded at least ten times. Its target is unknown. CDR3 length: 14 amino acids. In germline, CDR1 is MNHEY, CDR2 SVGEGT. V lost 3 bases, J lost 1 base, and 9 bases lay in between. The receptor was isolated from a woman aged 18-29 years with Graves' hyperthyroidism. This chain links TRBV6-2 or TRBV6-3 with TRBJ2-5, with D possibly matching TRBD1 (5 bases). The material sequenced was blood. CDR3 coding DNA: TGTGCCAGCAGTTATTCCGACAGCCAAGAGACCCAGTACTTC. Protein: CASSYSDSQETQYF.